These 9 T cell receptor beta chains were all obtained from the same sample, sequenced in a study of PD-L1 blockade in urothelial cancer. Only in-frame clones appear in the TCRdb table, and some are missing; sequencing was by immunoSEQ multiplex PCR. Among under 25,000 clones listed, around 83% were seen once. Time point defined: peripheral blood 6 weeks after treatment start. This material consisted of PBMCs, taken around atezolizumab (anti-PD-L1) treatment. The receptors were gathered from a man aged 45-65 years with urothelial cancer.

The V and J genes are TRBV28 and TRBJ2-7; a possible D gene is TRBD1 (5 bases). Trimming removed 6 bases from V and 2 bases from J, with 14 bases in between. Germline V lookup: CDR1 MDHEN, CDR2 SYDVKM. The CDR3 consists of 14 residues. The CDR3 reads CASSPHGAAYEQYV. For the CDR3, the DNA is TGTGCCAGCAGCCCCCATGGGGCAGCCTACGAGCAGTACGTC.

This sequence joins TRBV6-6 and TRBJ2-7, with D maybe TRBD2 (6 bases). CDR3 size: 13 residues. V was clipped by 5 bases and J by 1 base, with 9 bases between them. Per the germline V gene, CDR1 is MNHNY and CDR2 is SVGAGI (reference sequence). CDR3 amino acids: CASSARESYEQYF. The CDR3 DNA reads TGTGCCAGCAGTGCCCGGGAGTCCTACGAGCAGTACTTC.

This clone was seen more than once but under ten times. This rearrangement joins TRBV6-5 to TRBJ2-1; no reliable D call. In germline, CDR1 is MNHEY, CDR2 SVGAGI. The CDR3 contains 15 residues. Trimming pared 6 bases from V and 4 bases from J, leaving 16 bases between. For the CDR3, the DNA is TGTGCCAGCAGAAGAACCTCATCAGTATACAATGAGCAGTTCTTC. It translates to CASRRTSSVYNEQFF.

This CDR3 reads CASSPDLTVQETQYF. DNA for the CDR3: TGTGCCAGCTCACCGGATCTGACAGTGCAAGAGACCCAGTACTTC. This chain connects TRBV18 to TRBJ2-5; D perhaps matches TRBD1 (5 bases). V lost 3 bases and J lost 2, with 13 bases in between. Per germline, CDR1 KGHSH and CDR2 LQKENI. CDR3 size: 15 residues.

The J gene is TRBJ2-2, the V gene TRBV5-1, with D possibly TRBD2 on 6 matching bases. The CDR3 is 15 amino acids. V shed 4 bases and J shed 5 bases, with 15 bases lying between them. Germline CDR1 SGHRS, CDR2 YFSETQ. CDR3 loop: CASSDPRAGTGELFF. The CDR3 nucleotides read TGCGCCAGCAGCGACCCCCGGGCGGGGACCGGGGAGCTGTTTTTT.

The rearrangement uses TRBV6-1 and TRBJ2-7; 11 bases agree with TRBD1. V gave up 2 bases and J gave up 3 bases; unmatched junction bases: 3. CDR3 size: 15 residues. CDR1 is MNHNS and CDR2 is SASEGT in the germline V gene. The chain's CDR3 is CASSEIGTGGYEQYF. CDR3 in DNA: TGTGCCAGCAGTGAAATTGGGACAGGGGGCTACGAGCAGTACTTC.

The J gene is TRBJ2-6, the V gene TRBV9, with D perhaps TRBD2 (6 bases). V was trimmed by 3 bases and J by 0 bases, leaving 13 bases between them. Germline V lookup: CDR1 SGDLS, CDR2 YYNGEE. This CDR3 is 17 amino acids long. The CDR3, as DNA: TGTGCCAGCAGCGCAGGAGGAGGGATCTCTGGGGCCAACGTCCTGACTTTC. It codes for CASSAGGGISGANVLTF.

The V and J genes are TRBV6-4 and TRBJ2-3; 12 nucleotides agree with TRBD2. CDR1 and CDR2 from the germline V gene are MRHNA and SNTAGT. With V trimmed by 5 bases and J by 5 bases, 5 bases remained unmatched. The CDR3 has 15 residues. The CDR3 nucleotides are TGTGCCAGCAGTTGGACTAGCGGGACGGGAGATACGCAGTATTTT. Translating gives CASSWTSGTGDTQYF.

The CDR3 loop reads CASSLDWSGSYNEQFF. The CDR3 DNA reads TGTGCCAGCAGCTTGGATTGGTCAGGGTCCTACAATGAGCAGTTCTTC. The chain carries TRBV5-4 and TRBJ2-1, with D tentatively TRBD1 (5 bases). The CDR3 is 16 amino acids. Looked up from germline, CDR1 is SGHNT and CDR2 is YYREEE (reference sequence). V shed 0 bases and J shed 1 base, with 11 bases lying between them.